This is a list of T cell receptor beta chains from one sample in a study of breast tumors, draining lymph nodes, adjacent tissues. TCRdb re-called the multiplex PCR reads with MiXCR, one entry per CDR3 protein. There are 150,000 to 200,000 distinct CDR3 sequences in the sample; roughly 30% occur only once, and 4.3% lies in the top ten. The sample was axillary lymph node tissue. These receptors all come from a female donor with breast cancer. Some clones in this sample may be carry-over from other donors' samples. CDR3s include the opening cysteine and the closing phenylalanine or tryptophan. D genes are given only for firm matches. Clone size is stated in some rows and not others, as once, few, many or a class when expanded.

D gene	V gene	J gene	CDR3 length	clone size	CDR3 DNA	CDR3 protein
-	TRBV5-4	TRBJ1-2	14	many	TGTGCCAGCAGCTTGATGGGGGCATCGTTCGGCTACACCTTC	CASSLMGASFGYTF
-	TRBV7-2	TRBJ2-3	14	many	TGTGCCAGCAGCTTGACTATCGTCACAGATACGCAGTATTTT	CASSLTIVTDTQYF
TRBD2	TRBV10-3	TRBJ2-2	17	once	TGTGCCATCAGTGAGTCTCGGGAGGGAGGTGGGGCCGGGGAGCTGTTTTTT	CAISESREGGGAGELFF
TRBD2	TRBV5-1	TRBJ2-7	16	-	TGCGCCTGCAGCACCGGGACTAGCGGGGGCCCCGACGAGCAGTACTTC	CACSTGTSGGPDEQYF
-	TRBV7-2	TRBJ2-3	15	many	TGTGCCAGCAGATTGACAGGTTCTGCGACAGATACGCAGTATTTT	CASRLTGSATDTQYF
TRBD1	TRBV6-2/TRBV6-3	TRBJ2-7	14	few	TGTGCCAGCCGGGACCGGGACAGAACCTACGAGCAGTACTTC	CASRDRDRTYEQYF
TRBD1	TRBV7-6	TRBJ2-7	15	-	TGTGCCAGCAGCTTGACAGGGAAAAAGAACTACAAGCAGCACTTC	CASSLTGKKNYKQHF
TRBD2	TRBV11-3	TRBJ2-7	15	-	TGTGCCAGCAGCTTATTCGGTCAGGCAGCGGGGGAGCAGTACTTC	CASSLFGQAAGEQYF
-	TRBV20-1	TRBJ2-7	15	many	TGCAGTGCTAGAGATCCGACGGGGTCGGGCTACGAGCAGTACTTC	CSARDPTGSGYEQYF
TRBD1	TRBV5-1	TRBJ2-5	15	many	TGCGCCAGCAGCTTGGCCCACAGGGGGCTAGAGACCCAGTACTTC	CASSLAHRGLETQYF
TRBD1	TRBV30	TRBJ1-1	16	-	TGTGCCTGGAGTGAGCCTCACCGGACAGGGCGGACTGAAGCTTTCTTT	CAWSEPHRTGRTEAFF
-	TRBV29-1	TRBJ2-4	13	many	TGCAGCGGTACGCGAGGGGCCAAAAACATTCAGTACTTC	CSGTRGAKNIQYF
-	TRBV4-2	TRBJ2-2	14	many	TGTGCCAGCAGCTACAGGGAGAACACCGGGGAGCTGTTTTTT	CASSYRENTGELFF
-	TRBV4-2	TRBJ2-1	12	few	TGTGCCAGCAGAGAGGGGGGGAATGAGCAGTCCTTC	CASREGGNEQSF
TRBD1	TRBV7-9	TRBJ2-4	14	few	TGTGCCAGCAGCTCTTTGGTGGACAGGCCTATTCAGTACTTC	CASSSLVDRPIQYF
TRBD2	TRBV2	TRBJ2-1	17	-	TGTGCCAGTGGGACTAGCGGGACCCTAAGCTCCTACAATGAGCAGTTCTTC	CASGTSGTLSSYNEQFF
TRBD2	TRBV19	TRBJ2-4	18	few	TGTGCCAGTAGTAGGGGACTAGCGGGAGTGGTGGGCAAAAACATTCAGTACTTC	CASSRGLAGVVGKNIQYF
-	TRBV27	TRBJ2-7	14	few	TGTGCCAGCAGTTTAACCTCGACAGGCTACGAGCAGTACTTC	CASSLTSTGYEQYF
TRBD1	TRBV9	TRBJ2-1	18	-	TGTGCCAGCAGCGACGGTGGGAAGGGGGCATTTTTCTCCAATGAGCAGTTCTTC	CASSDGGKGAFFSNEQFF
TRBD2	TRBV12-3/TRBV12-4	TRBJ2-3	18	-	TGTGCCAGCAGCTTCGGAGGACTAGCGGGAGGGACTACAGATACGCAGTATTTT	CASSFGGLAGGTTDTQYF
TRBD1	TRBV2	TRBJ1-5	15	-	TGTGCCAGCAGTGCTCAGACAGGGGCGGGCTGGCCCCAGCATTTT	CASSAQTGAGWPQHF
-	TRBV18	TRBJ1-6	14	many	TGTGCCAGCTCACCTTCGACAGTTAATTCACCCCTCCACTTT	CASSPSTVNSPLHF
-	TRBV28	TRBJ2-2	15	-	TGTGCCAGCAGTGCAAGCAGGGTTATCGCCGGGGAGCTGTTTTTT	CASSASRVIAGELFF
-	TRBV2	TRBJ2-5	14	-	TGTGCCAGCAGTGGGGGCCGTGACCAAGAGACCCAGTACTTC	CASSGGRDQETQYF
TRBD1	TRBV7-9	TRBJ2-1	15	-	TGTGCCAGCAGCCTGGGACAGGGTCTTCACAATGAGCAGTTCTTC	CASSLGQGLHNEQFF
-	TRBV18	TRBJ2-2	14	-	TGTGCCAGCTCACCAACTGTAAACACCGGGGAGCTGTTTTTT	CASSPTVNTGELFF
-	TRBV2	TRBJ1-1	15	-	TGTGCCAGCAGTGAAGACCGGCAGCGGAACACTGAAGCTTTCTTT	CASSEDRQRNTEAFF
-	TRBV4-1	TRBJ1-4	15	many	TGCGCCAGCAGCCAAACAGTTCCAACTAATGAAAAACTGTTTTTT	CASSQTVPTNEKLFF
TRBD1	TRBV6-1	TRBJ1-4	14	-	TGTGTCAGCAGATCAGGGGCACAGGGGGAAAAACTGTTTTTT	CVSRSGAQGEKLFF
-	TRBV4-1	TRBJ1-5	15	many	TGCGCCAGCAGCCGATCGGCCTTTGGGGATCAGCCCCAGCATTTT	CASSRSAFGDQPQHF
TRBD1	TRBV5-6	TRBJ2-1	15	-	TGTGCCAGCAGTGTTACAGGGGACCTATCCAATGAGCAGTTCTTC	CASSVTGDLSNEQFF
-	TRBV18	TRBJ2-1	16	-	TGTGCCAGCTCACCATCAGGGGCAGGGTCCTACAATGAGCAGTTCTTC	CASSPSGAGSYNEQFF
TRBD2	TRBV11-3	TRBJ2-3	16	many	TGTGCCAGCAGCCGAGGGGGGACTAGCGGAACAGATACGCAGTATTTT	CASSRGGTSGTDTQYF
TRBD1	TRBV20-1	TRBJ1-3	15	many	TGCAGTGCTAGTAAAACAGGGACAGGAGGAAACACCATATATTTT	CSASKTGTGGNTIYF
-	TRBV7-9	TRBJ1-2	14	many	TGTGCCAGCAGCCCCTTGGACAGATACTATGGCTACACCTTC	CASSPLDRYYGYTF
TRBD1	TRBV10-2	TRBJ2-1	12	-	TGCGTCCGCAGTGAGGGGGCTAGCAAACGGTTCTTC	CVRSEGASKRFF
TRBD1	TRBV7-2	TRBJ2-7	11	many	TGTGCCAGCAGCCCTGGGACAGGGGATTACTTC	CASSPGTGDYF
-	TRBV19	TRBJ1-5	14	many	TGTGCCAGTACTCGAGGGGGTAGCAATCAGCCCCAGCATTTT	CASTRGGSNQPQHF
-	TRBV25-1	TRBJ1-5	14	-	TGTGCCAGCAGTGACGAGGGGTGGGGGCAGCCCCAGCATTTT	CASSDEGWGQPQHF
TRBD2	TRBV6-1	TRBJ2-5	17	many	TGTGCCAGCAGTGAAGATCCCCAATCTAGCGGGAGAAAGACCCAGTACTTC	CASSEDPQSSGRKTQYF
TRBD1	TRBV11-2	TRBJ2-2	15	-	TGTGCCAGCAGCTTATCTGCAGGGGGCGGCGGGGAGCTGTTTTTT	CASSLSAGGGGELFF
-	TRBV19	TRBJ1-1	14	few	TGTGCCAGTAGTATGGTCTCCTGGGACACTGAAGCTTTCTTT	CASSMVSWDTEAFF
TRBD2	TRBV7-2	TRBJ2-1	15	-	TGTGCCAGCAGCTTTGGATGGGGGAGGGCTATTGAGCAGCTCTTC	CASSFGWGRAIEQLF
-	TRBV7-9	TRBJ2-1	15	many	TGTGCCAGCAGCCCAGGCGGCCGGTCCTACAATGAGCAGTTCTTC	CASSPGGRSYNEQFF
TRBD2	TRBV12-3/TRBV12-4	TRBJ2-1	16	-	TGTGCCAGCGGTTTTAATCCTAGCGGGAATGGGAATGAGCAGTTCTTC	CASGFNPSGNGNEQFF
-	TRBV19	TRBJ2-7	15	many	TGTGCCAGTAGGGGGTGGAGGGTCAGCGCCTACGAGCAGTACTTC	CASRGWRVSAYEQYF
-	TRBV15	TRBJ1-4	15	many	TGTGCCACCAGCAGAGTGGTGGGGGTGGATGAAAAACTGTTTTTT	CATSRVVGVDEKLFF
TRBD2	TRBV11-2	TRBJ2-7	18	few	TGTGCCAGCAGCTGGCGGACTAGCGGGAGGGTCCCTGTAGGTGAGCAGTACTTC	CASSWRTSGRVPVGEQYF
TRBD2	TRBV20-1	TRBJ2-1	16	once	TGCAGTGCTAGCGGGGGGGCGAAAAGGTCCTACAATGAGCAGTTCTTC	CSASGGAKRSYNEQFF
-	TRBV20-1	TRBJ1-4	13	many	TGCAGTGCTAACAGGGCGGAGGGGTTAAAACTGTTTTTT	CSANRAEGLKLFF
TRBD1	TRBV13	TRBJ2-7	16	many	TGTGCCAGCAGCCAGGGAGGACAGGGTCGGTTCCACGAGCAGTACTTC	CASSQGGQGRFHEQYF
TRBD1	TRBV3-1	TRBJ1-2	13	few	TGTGCCAGCAGCCAAGCAGGGGGCTATGGCTACACCTTC	CASSQAGGYGYTF
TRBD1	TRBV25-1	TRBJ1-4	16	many	TGTGCCAGCTCCATGACAGGGGAGACAACTAATGAAAAACTGTTTTTT	CASSMTGETTNEKLFF
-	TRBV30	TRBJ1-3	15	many	TGTGCCTGGAGCGGGGGGCTGAAGCTCGGAAACACCATATATTTT	CAWSGGLKLGNTIYF
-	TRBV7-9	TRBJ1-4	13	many	TGTGCCAGCAGCTTTAACGGGGGGGAAAAACTGTTTTTT	CASSFNGGEKLFF
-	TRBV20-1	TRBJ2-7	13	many	TGCAGTGCTAGCAGGGAGGAGGCCTACGAGCAGTACTTC	CSASREEAYEQYF